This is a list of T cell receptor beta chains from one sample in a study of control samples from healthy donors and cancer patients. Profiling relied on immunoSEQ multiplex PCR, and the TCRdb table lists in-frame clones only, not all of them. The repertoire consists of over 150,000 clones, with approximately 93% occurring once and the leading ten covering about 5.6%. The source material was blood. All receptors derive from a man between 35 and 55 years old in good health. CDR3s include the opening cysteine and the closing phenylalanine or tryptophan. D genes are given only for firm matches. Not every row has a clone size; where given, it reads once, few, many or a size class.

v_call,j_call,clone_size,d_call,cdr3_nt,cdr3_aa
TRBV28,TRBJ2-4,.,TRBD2,TGTGCCAGCAGTTTTAGCGGGGAGTGGAACATTCAGTACTTC,CASSFSGEWNIQYF
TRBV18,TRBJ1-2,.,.,TGTGCCAGCTCACTAGGGGACGGGAGCTATGGCTACACCTTC,CASSLGDGSYGYTF
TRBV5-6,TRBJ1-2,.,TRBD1,TGTGCCAGCAGCTTGAAGGGGGCGAACTATGGCTACACCTTC,CASSLKGANYGYTF
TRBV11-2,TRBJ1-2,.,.,TGTGCCAGCAGCTTAGTCGAGATCTATGGCTACACCTTC,CASSLVEIYGYTF
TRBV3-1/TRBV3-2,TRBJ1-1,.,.,TGTGCCAGCAGCCCCTTACAGGGCCGGCGGTTCTTT,CASSPLQGRRFF
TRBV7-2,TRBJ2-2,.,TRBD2,TGTGCCAGCAGCTTAGCCCTCGGGGGGGGCGGGACCGGGGAGCTGTTTTTT,CASSLALGGGGTGELFF
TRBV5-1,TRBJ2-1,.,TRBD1,TGCGCCAGCAGCCCTCGGACAGGGTCGGGCAATGAGCAGTTCTTC,CASSPRTGSGNEQFF
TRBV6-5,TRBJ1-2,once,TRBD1,TGTGCCAGCAGGGGACAGGGGGCGGATGGCTACACCTTC,CASRGQGADGYTF
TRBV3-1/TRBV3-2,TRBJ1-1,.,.,TGTGCCAGCAGCCAAGCTGGGGCCTGGACTGAAGCTTTCTTT,CASSQAGAWTEAFF
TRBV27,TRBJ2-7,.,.,TGTGCCAGCAGTTTATCGAACCTCTACGAGCAGTACTTC,CASSLSNLYEQYF
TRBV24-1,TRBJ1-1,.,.,TGTGCCACCAGTTTAGAAGGGGCTGAAGCTTTCTTT,CATSLEGAEAFF
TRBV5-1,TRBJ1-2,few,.,TGCGCCAGCAGCCCTGGCCGGGACTATGGCTACACCTTC,CASSPGRDYGYTF
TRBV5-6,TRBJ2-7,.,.,TGTGCCAGCAGCTCGGGGCTGGTGGTGTCCTACGAGCAGTACTTC,CASSSGLVVSYEQYF
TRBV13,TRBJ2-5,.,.,TGTGCCAGCAGCGCTGGACCCTTCCAAGAGACCCAGTACTTC,CASSAGPFQETQYF
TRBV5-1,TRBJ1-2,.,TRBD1,TGCGCCAGCAGCTTGTTGGGACAGGGGGTTTATGGCTACACCTTC,CASSLLGQGVYGYTF